The rows below give T cell receptor beta chains drawn from one sample of a study of control samples from healthy donors and cancer patients. TCRdb keeps only in-frame clones here, not all; method: immunoSEQ multiplex PCR. The sample comprises over 20,000 clones, 75% to 85% of which are singletons, and 20% to 25% rests with the top ten. Sequenced material: PBMCs. The receptor source for this set is a man in his sixties with colorectal cancer. Each CDR3 is given with its conserved first and last residue. The D gene is left open where the match is weak. Clone size is given for some rows only: seen once, a few or many times, or a class if the clone is expanded.

>TRBJ1-3|TRBV6-6|NA|NA
CASSFGSPSGNTIYF
TGTGCCAGCAGCTTTGGGTCCCCCTCTGGAAACACCATATATTTT
>TRBJ1-2|TRBV7-9|once|NA
CASSPRTESGYTF
TGTGCCAGCAGCCCCAGGACGGAAAGTGGCTACACCTTC
>TRBJ1-4|TRBV25-1|NA|NA
CASGVREKLFF
TGTGCGAGCGGGGTCCGGGAAAAACTGTTTTTT
>TRBJ1-2|TRBV30|NA|NA
CAWSVTQGPLPF
TGTGCCTGGAGTGTAACCCAGGGGCCTCTTCCCTTC
>TRBJ1-1|TRBV12-3/TRBV12-4|once|NA
CASRRGAVAFF
TGTGCCAGCAGGCGGGGGGCCGTGGCTTTCTTT
>TRBJ2-3|TRBV12-3/TRBV12-4|NA|NA
CASSLITQYF
TGTGCCAGCAGTTTAATTACGCAGTATTTT
>TRBJ2-7|TRBV5-5|NA|NA
CASSLESTRLKQYF
TGTGCCAGCAGCTTGGAGAGCACCCGTTTAAAGCAGTACTTC
>TRBJ1-5|TRBV5-3|NA|TRBD1
CARSSTGGGLYSNQPQHF
TGTGCCAGAAGCTCGACAGGGGGAGGCCTATATAGCAATCAGCCCCAGCATTTT
>TRBJ1-2|TRBV11-2|NA|NA
CASSQTRTGYGYTF
TGTGCCAGCAGCCAAACCCGAACTGGCTATGGCTACACCTTC
>TRBJ2-2|TRBV11-2|NA|NA
CASRTRGHGELFF
TGTGCCAGCAGGACTAGGGGGCACGGGGAGCTGTTTTTT
>TRBJ1-3|TRBV29-1|NA|NA
CSVRDAGNTIYF
TGCAGCGTGCGGGACGCTGGAAACACCATATATTTT
>TRBJ2-1|TRBV2|NA|NA
CASSEERNEQFF
TGTGCCAGCAGTGAAGAGCGGAACGAGCAGTTCTTC
>TRBJ1-1|TRBV19|NA|NA
CASNSQGMDTEAFF
TGTGCCAGTAACTCACAGGGAATGGACACTGAAGCTTTCTTT
>TRBJ2-1|TRBV9|few|TRBD1
CASSVGDSSYNEQFF
TGTGCCAGCAGCGTAGGGGACAGCTCCTACAATGAGCAGTTCTTC
>TRBJ2-1|TRBV15|NA|NA
CATSRGQVGQGEQFF
TGTGCCACCAGCAGAGGCCAAGTTGGTCAGGGTGAGCAGTTCTTC
>TRBJ1-6|TRBV27|few|NA
CASSLGKLGPFHF
TGTGCCAGCAGTTTAGGAAAATTGGGCCCTTTCCACTTT
>TRBJ2-1|TRBV6-5|NA|TRBD2
CASTWLSGPYNEQFF
TGTGCCAGCACCTGGCTTAGCGGGCCCTACAATGAGCAGTTCTTC
>TRBJ1-2|TRBV20-1|NA|NA
CSASWSRGYTF
TGCAGTGCTAGCTGGAGCAGGGGCTACACCTTC
>TRBJ2-1|TRBV7-9|medium-sized|TRBD2
CASSLSGTSNEQFF
TGTGCCAGCAGCTTATCCGGGACTAGCAATGAGCAGTTCTTC
>TRBJ2-1|TRBV7-8|NA|TRBD2
CASSLVGGGPVEQFF
TGTGCCAGCAGCTTAGTGGGCGGGGGGCCCGTTGAGCAGTTCTTC
>TRBJ1-1|TRBV5-4|once|NA
CASSRGGTPGAEAFF
TGTGCCAGCAGCCGAGGGGGGACACCAGGGGCTGAAGCTTTCTTT
>TRBJ2-4|TRBV2|NA|TRBD2
CASSGTAGVNIQYF
TGTGCCAGCAGTGGGACGGCGGGGGTGAACATTCAGTACTTC
>TRBJ2-1|TRBV5-1|NA|TRBD2
CASSLGLAGGFHEQFF
TGCGCCAGCAGCTTGGGACTAGCGGGGGGCTTCCATGAGCAGTTCTTC
>TRBJ2-3|TRBV5-1|few|NA
CASSLEGLEDTQYF
TGCGCCAGCAGCTTGGAGGGGTTGGAAGATACGCAGTATTTT
>TRBJ1-2|TRBV10-1|NA|NA
CASSGGGPLQNYGYTF
TGCGCCAGCAGCGGAGGGGGACCCCTACAGAACTATGGCTACACCTTC
>TRBJ2-3|TRBV27|NA|TRBD1
CASRITGGRDTQYF
TGTGCCAGCAGGATAACAGGGGGCAGAGATACGCAGTATTTT
>TRBJ2-7|TRBV19|NA|TRBD1
CASSLRDRGYEQYF
TGTGCCAGTAGTCTTCGGGACAGGGGTTACGAGCAGTACTTC
>TRBJ1-4|TRBV5-1|few|NA
CASSDIQGGEKLFF
TGCGCCAGCAGCGACATACAGGGTGGTGAAAAACTGTTTTTT
>TRBJ2-1|TRBV3-1/TRBV3-2|NA|TRBD2
CASSPSARGGRNNEQFF
TGTGCCAGCAGCCCATCGGCTCGCGGGGGACGCAACAATGAGCAGTTCTTC
>TRBJ2-3|TRBV29-1|NA|TRBD2
CSVFGRLATDTQYF
TGCAGCGTTTTTGGGCGACTAGCGACAGATACGCAGTATTTT
>TRBJ1-6|TRBV5-1|NA|NA
CASSPEGSSPLHF
TGCGCCAGCAGCCCCGAAGGGAGTTCACCCCTCCACTTT
>TRBJ1-5|TRBV30|NA|NA
CAWSGTNNQPQHF
TGTGCCTGGAGCGGGACAAACAATCAGCCCCAGCATTTT
>TRBJ1-3|TRBV5-1|NA|NA
CASSAGLGNTIYF
TGCGCCAGCAGCGCAGGGCTCGGAAACACCATATATTTT
>TRBJ1-5|TRBV5-6|NA|TRBD1
CASSLTGTGHQPQHF
TGTGCCAGCAGCCTGACCGGGACAGGGCATCAGCCCCAGCATTTT
>TRBJ2-3|TRBV10-3|NA|NA
CATGWASATDTQYF
TGTGCCACCGGTTGGGCTAGCGCCACAGATACGCAGTATTTT
>TRBJ1-6|TRBV9|NA|NA
CASSVEFRSPLHF
TGTGCCAGCAGCGTAGAGTTCCGGTCACCCCTCCACTTT
>TRBJ1-3|TRBV6-5|NA|NA
CASSQSGNTIYF
TGTGCCAGCAGTCAGAGTGGAAACACCATATATTTT
>TRBJ1-5|TRBV19|NA|NA
CASSIAQDNQPQHF
TGTGCCAGTAGTATAGCTCAGGACAATCAGCCCCAGCATTTT
>TRBJ1-6|TRBV5-1|NA|NA
CASSQSSSYNSPLHF
TGCGCCAGCAGCCAGAGTAGCTCCTATAATTCACCCCTCCACTTT
>TRBJ2-2|TRBV7-9|NA|TRBD2
CASSFATSGGNTGELFF
TGTGCCAGCAGCTTCGCTACTAGCGGGGGTAACACCGGGGAGCTGTTTTTT
>TRBJ2-6|TRBV6-4|NA|NA
CASRDVAGANVLTF
TGTGCCAGCAGGGACGTGGCTGGGGCCAACGTCCTGACTTTC
>TRBJ1-2|TRBV4-3|NA|NA
CASSHTRGGEGKGYTF
TGCGCCAGCAGCCATACCAGGGGAGGAGAGGGAAAAGGCTACACCTTC
>TRBJ1-4|TRBV30|NA|NA
CAWSVGGAEKLFF
TGTGCCTGGAGTGTCGGGGGGGCTGAAAAACTGTTTTTT
>TRBJ1-1|TRBV30|NA|NA
CAWTRFQGTEAFF
TGTGCCTGGACCAGATTCCAGGGGACTGAAGCTTTCTTT
>TRBJ2-1|TRBV2|NA|TRBD1
CASSDTDRAHEQFF
TGTGCCAGCAGTGACACGGACAGGGCCCATGAGCAGTTCTTC
>TRBJ1-2|TRBV4-2|NA|TRBD1
CASSQGDRRSYGYTF
TGTGCCAGCAGCCAAGGGGACAGGAGAAGCTATGGCTACACCTTC
>TRBJ2-3|TRBV9|NA|NA
CASSVVAGTDTQYF
TGTGCCAGCAGCGTAGTCGCTGGCACAGATACGCAGTATTTT
>TRBJ1-1|TRBV5-1|NA|TRBD1
CASGAGTGNTEAFF
TGCGCCAGCGGTGCGGGGACAGGGAACACTGAAGCTTTCTTT
>TRBJ1-5|TRBV2|NA|NA
CASRQSNSNQPQHF
TGTGCCAGCAGACAGAGCAATAGCAATCAGCCCCAGCATTTT
>TRBJ1-1|TRBV6-4|few|NA
CASSEEGGGTEAFF
TGTGCCAGCAGTGAGGAGGGAGGAGGCACTGAAGCTTTCTTT